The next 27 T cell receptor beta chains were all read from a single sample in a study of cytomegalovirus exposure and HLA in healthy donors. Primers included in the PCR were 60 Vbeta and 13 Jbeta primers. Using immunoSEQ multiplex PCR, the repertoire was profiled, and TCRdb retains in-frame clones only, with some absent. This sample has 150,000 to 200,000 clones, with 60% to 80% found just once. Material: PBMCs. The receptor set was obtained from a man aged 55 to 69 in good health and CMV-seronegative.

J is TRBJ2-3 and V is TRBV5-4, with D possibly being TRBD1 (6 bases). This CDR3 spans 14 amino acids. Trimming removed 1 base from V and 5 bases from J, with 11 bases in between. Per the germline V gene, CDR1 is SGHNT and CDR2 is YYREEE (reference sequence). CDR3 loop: CASSLSGVLDTQYF. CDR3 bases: TGTGCCAGCAGCTTGTCAGGGGTGCTAGATACGCAGTATTTT.

The CDR3 sequence: CAISERSGGSSYNEQFF. The CDR3 DNA sequence: TGTGCCATCAGTGAGCGATCGGGGGGGAGCTCCTACAATGAGCAGTTCTTC. The V call is TRBV10-3, the J call TRBJ2-1, with 8 nucleotides matching TRBD2. The V gene end was trimmed by 2 bases and the J gene end by 0 bases; junction bases not matched to a gene: 6. From germline, CDR1 is ENHRY and CDR2 SYGVKD. This CDR3 has 17 amino acids.

CDR3 sequence reads: CAGGTSGRNNEQFF. The CDR3 DNA is TGTGCCGGGGGGACTAGCGGGAGGAACAATGAGCAGTTCTTC. The chain combines TRBV10-3 with TRBJ2-1, with 15 bases fitting TRBD2. Trimming cost V 11 bases and J 5 bases; bases outside gene matches: 4. The CDR3 runs to 14 residues. The V gene's germline CDR1 is ENHRY and CDR2 SYGVKD.

The CDR3 DNA reads TGTGCCAGTAGTCTCGAGCAGGGGTACACTGAAGCTTTCTTT. Protein product: CASSLEQGYTEAFF. The rearrangement joins TRBV19 to TRBJ1-1; D is perhaps TRBD1 (6 bases). The V gene lost 5 bases and the J gene lost 3 bases, with 13 bases spanning the gap. The CDR3 runs to 14 residues. CDR1 and CDR2 from the germline V gene are LNHDA and SQIVND (reference sequence). Using reference TRBV19 and TRBJ1-1 for the parts outside the CDR3, the full variable domain is DGGITQSPKYLFRKEGQNVTLSCEQNLNHDAMYWYRQDPGQGLRLIYYSQIVNDFQKGDIAEGYSVSREKKESFPLTVTSAQKNPTAFYLCASSLEQGYTEAFFGQGTRLTVV.

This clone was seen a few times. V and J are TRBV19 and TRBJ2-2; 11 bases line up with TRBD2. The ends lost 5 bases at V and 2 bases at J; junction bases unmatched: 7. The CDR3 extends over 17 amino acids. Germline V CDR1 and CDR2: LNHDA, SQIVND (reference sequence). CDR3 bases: TGTGCCAGTAGTCTCCAGACTAGCGGGGCAAACACCGGGGAGCTGTTTTTT. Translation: CASSLQTSGANTGELFF.

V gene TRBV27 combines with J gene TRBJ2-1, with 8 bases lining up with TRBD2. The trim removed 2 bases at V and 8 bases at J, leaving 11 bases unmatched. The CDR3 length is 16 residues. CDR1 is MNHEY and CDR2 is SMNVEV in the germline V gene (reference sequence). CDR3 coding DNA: TGTGCCAGCAGTTTAACCGGGACTAGAGTTTTCGATGAGCAGTTCTTC. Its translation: CASSLTGTRVFDEQFF.

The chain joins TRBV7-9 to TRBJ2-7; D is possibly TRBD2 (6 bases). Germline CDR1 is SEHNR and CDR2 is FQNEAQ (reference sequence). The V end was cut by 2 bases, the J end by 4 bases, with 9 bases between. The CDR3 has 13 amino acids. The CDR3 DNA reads TGTGCCAGCAGCTTACGGGAGACATACGAGCAGTACTTC. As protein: CASSLRETYEQYF.

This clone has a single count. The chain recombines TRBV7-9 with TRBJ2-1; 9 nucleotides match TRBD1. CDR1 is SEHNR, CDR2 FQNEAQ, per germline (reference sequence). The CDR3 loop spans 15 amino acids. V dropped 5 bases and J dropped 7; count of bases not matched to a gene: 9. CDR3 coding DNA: TGTGCCAGCAGCGGGACAGGGTTTTTCTCAAATGAGCAGTTCTTC. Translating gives CASSGTGFFSNEQFF.

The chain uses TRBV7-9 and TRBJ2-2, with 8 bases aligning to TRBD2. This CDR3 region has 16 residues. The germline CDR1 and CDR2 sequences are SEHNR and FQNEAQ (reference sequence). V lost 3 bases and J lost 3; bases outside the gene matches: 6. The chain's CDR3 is CASSFPAGAYTGELFF. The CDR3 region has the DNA TGTGCCAGCAGCTTTCCAGCGGGGGCATACACCGGGGAGCTGTTTTTT.

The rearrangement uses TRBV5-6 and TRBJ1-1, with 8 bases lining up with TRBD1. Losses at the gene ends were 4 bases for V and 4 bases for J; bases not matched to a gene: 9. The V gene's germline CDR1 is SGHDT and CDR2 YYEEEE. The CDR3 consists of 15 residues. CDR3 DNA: TGTGCCAGCAGCGAAACCGGGACAGGTGGCACTGAAGCTTTCTTT. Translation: CASSETGTGGTEAFF.

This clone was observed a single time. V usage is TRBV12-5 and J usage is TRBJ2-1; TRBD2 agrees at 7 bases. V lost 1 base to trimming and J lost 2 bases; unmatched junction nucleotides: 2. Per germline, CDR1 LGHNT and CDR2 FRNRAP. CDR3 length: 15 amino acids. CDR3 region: CASGLERGTYNEQFF. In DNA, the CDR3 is TGTGCTAGTGGTTTGGAGCGGGGAACCTACAATGAGCAGTTCTTC.

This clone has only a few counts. The DNA of the CDR3 is TGTGCCAGCGGGAGGGCCTTTAACACAGCCGAGCAGTACTTC. This codes for CASGRAFNTAEQYF. The chain is built from TRBV27 and TRBJ2-7, with TRBD2 matching 7 bases. J lost 6 bases, V lost 8 bases, and 13 bases had no gene match. Germline assignment: CDR1 MNHEY and CDR2 SMNVEV (reference sequence). The CDR3 is 14 residues long.

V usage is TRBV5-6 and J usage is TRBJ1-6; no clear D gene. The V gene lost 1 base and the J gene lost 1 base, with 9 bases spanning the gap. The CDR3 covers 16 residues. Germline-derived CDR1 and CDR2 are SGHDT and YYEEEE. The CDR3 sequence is CASSLYRGSYNSPLHF. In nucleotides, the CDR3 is TGTGCCAGCAGCTTGTATCGCGGATCCTATAATTCACCCCTCCACTTT.

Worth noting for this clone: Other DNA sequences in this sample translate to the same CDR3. Written as DNA, the CDR3 is TGTGCCAGCAGTTTAGGACTAGCGGGAGATGAGCAGTACTTC. Translation gives CASSLGLAGDEQYF. The V gene is TRBV27, the J gene TRBJ2-7; 13 positions match TRBD2. Looked up from germline, CDR1 is MNHEY and CDR2 is SMNVEV (reference sequence). After removal of 2 bases from V and 7 bases from J, the junction contained 2 bases not matched to a gene. The CDR3 is made up of 14 amino acids.

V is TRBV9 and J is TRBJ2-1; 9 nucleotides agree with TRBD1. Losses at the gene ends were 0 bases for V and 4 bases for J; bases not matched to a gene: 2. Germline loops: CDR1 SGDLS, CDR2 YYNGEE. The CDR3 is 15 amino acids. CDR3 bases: TGTGCCAGCAGCGTAGACGGGACAGGGTACAATGAGCAGTTCTTC. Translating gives CASSVDGTGYNEQFF.

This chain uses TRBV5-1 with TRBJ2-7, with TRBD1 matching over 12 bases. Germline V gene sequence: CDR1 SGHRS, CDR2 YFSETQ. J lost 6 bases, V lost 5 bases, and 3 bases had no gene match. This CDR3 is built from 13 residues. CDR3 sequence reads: CASRGQGAFEQYF. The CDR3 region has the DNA TGCGCCAGCAGGGGACAGGGGGCCTTCGAGCAGTACTTC. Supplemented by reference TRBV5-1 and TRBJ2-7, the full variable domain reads KAGVTQTPRYLIKTRGQQVTLSCSPISGHRSVSWYQQTPGQGLQFLFEYFSETQRNKGNFPGRFSGRQFSNSRSEMNVSTLELGDSALYLCASRGQGAFEQYFGPGTRLTVT.

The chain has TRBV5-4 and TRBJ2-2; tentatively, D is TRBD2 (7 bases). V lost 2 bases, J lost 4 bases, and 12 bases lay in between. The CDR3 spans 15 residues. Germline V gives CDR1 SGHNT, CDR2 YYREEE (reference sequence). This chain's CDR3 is CASSFGGQITGELFF. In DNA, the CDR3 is TGTGCCAGCAGCTTCGGGGGGCAAATCACCGGGGAGCTGTTTTTT. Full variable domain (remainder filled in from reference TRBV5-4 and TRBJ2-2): ETGVTQSPTHLIKTRGQQVTLRCSSQSGHNTVSWYQQALGQGPQFIFQYYREEENGRGNFPPRFSGLQFPNYSSELNVNALELDDSALYLCASSFGGQITGELFFGEGSRLTVL.

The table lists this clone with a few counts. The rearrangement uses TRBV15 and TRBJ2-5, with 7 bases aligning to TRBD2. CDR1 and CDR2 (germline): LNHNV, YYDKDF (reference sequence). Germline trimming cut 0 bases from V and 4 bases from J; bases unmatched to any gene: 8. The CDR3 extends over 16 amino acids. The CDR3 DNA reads TGTGCCACCAGCAGAGATGTCGCTAGCGGAGGAGAGACCCAGTACTTC. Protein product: CATSRDVASGGETQYF.

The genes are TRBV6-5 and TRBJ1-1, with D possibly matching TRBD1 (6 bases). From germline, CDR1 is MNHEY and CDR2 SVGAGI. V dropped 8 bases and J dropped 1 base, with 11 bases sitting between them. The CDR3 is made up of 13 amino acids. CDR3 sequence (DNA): TGTGCCAGCCAGGGGATAAAGAACACTGAAGCTTTCTTT. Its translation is CASQGIKNTEAFF.

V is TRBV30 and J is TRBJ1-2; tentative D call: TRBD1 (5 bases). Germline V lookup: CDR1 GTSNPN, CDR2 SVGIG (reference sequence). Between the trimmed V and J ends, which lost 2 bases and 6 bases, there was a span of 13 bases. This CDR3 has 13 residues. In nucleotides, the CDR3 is TGTGCCTGGAGTAAGGGGTTTGGTGATGGCTACACCTTC. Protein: CAWSKGFGDGYTF.

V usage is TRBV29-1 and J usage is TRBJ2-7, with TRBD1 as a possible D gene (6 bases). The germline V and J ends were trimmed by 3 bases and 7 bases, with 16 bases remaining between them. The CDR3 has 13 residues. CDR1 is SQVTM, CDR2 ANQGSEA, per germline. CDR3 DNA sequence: TGCAGCGTTGAGGCAGTCACCCAGGGGGAGCAGTACTTC. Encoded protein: CSVEAVTQGEQYF.

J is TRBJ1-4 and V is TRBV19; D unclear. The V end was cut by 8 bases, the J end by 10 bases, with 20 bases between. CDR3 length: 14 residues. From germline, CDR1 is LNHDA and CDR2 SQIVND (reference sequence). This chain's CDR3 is CASSTTGVSGKLFF. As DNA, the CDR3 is TGTGCCAGTTCGACTACCGGGGTTTCTGGAAAACTGTTTTTT.

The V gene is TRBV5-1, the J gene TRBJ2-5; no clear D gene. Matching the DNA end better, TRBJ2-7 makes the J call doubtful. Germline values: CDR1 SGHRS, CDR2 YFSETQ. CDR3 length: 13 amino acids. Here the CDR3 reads CASSLSQIYEQYF. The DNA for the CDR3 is TGCGCCAGCAGCTTGTCACAGATTTACGAGCAGTACTTC.

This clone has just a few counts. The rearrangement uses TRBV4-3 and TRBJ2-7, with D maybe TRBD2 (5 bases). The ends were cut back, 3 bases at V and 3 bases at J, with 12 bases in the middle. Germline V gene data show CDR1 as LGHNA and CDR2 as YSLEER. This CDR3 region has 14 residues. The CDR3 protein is CASSQSTTSYEQYF. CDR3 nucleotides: TGCGCCAGCAGCCAGTCCACCACTAGCTACGAGCAGTACTTC.

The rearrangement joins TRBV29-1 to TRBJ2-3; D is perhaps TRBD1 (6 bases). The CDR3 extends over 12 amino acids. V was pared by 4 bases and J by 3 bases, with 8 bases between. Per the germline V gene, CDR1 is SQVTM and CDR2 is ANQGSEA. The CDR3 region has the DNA TGCAGCGTTGGACAGGTAACAGATACGCAGTATTTT. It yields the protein CSVGQVTDTQYF.

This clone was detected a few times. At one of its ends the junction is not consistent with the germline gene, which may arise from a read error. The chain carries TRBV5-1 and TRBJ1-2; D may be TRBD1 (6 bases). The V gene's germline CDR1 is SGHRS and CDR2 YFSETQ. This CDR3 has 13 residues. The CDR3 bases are TGCGCCAGCAGCTTGGGTTCGTCGGGGGGCTACCCCTTC. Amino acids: CASSLGSSGGYPF.

The CDR3 region is CASSYFPVNTEAFF. CDR3 bases: TGTGCCAGCAGTTACTTTCCGGTGAACACTGAAGCTTTCTTT. This chain uses TRBV6-5 with TRBJ1-1; D is unclear. The CDR3 consists of 14 residues. Trimming took 1 base from V and 0 from J, leaving 6 bases between them. From germline, CDR1 is MNHEY and CDR2 SVGAGI.